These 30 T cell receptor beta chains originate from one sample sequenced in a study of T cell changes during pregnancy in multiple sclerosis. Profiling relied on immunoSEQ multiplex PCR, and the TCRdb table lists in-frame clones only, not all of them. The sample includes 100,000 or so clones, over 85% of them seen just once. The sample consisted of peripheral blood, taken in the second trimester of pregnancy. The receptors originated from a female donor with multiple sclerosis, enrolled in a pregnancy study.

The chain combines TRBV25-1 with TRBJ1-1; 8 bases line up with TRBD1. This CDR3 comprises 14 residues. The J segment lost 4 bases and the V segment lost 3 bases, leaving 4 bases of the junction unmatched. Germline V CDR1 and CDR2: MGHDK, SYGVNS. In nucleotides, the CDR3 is TGTGCCAGCAGTGACAGGGGGCGCGGCACTGAAGCTTTCTTT. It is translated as CASSDRGRGTEAFF.

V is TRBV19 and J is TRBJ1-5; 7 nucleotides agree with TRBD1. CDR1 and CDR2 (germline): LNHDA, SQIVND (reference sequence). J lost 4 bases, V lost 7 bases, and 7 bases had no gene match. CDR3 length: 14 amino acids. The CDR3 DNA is TGTGCCAGTACCCCAGGGACAGCGAATCAGCCCCAGCATTTT. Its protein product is CASTPGTANQPQHF.

CDR3 in amino acids: CASSFEGLAGSTDTQYF. The DNA of the CDR3 is TGTGCCAGCAGTTTTGAGGGGCTAGCGGGATCCACAGATACGCAGTATTTT. The chain recombines TRBV28 with TRBJ2-3; 9 nucleotides line up with TRBD2. The CDR3 length is 17 residues. Looked up from germline, CDR1 is MDHEN and CDR2 is SYDVKM. The V segment lost 3 bases and the J segment 2 bases; nucleotides outside the gene matches: 9.

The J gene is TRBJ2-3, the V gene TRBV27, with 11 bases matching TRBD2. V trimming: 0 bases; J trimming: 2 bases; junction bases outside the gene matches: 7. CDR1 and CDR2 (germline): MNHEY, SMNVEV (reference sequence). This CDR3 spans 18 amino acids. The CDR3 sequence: CASSLSFSGRADTDTQYF. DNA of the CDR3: TGTGCCAGCAGTTTATCCTTTAGCGGGAGGGCCGACACAGATACGCAGTATTTT.

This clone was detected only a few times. The chain's CDR3 is CAWSALGQPQHF. The CDR3 DNA follows: TGTGCCTGGAGTGCCCTCGGTCAGCCCCAGCATTTT. This chain links TRBV30 with TRBJ1-5; D is ambiguous. The length of the CDR3 is 12 residues. The V end was cut by 1 base, the J end by 6 bases, with 7 bases between. Germline CDR1 reads GTSNPN; CDR2 reads SVGIG (reference sequence).

The CDR3 DNA sequence: TGTGCCAGCAGCTCGAAGCGGGAGGGTACAGATACGCAGTATTTT. The encoded protein is CASSSKREGTDTQYF. V is TRBV7-2 and J is TRBJ2-3; 10 bases line up with TRBD2. Losses at the gene ends were 4 bases for V and 3 bases for J; bases not matched to a gene: 4. The CDR3 is made up of 15 amino acids. Germline V gives CDR1 SGHTA, CDR2 FQGNSA.

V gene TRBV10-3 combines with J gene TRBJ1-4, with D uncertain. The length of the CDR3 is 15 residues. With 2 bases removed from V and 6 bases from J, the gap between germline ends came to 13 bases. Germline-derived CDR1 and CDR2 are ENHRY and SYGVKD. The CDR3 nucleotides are TGTGCCATCAGTGAGAGTGGAGGGTTGGATGAAAAACTGTTTTTT. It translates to CAISESGGLDEKLFF.

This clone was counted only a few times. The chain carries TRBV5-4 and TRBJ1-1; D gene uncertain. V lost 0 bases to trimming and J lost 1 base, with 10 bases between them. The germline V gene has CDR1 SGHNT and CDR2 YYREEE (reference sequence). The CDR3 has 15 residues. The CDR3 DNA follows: TGTGCCAGCAGCTTGGGGCCGAACGCGAACACTGAAGCTTTCTTT. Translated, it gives CASSLGPNANTEAFF.

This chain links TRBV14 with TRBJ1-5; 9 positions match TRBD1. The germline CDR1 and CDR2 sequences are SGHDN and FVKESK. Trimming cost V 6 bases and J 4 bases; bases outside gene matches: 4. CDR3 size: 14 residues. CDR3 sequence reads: CASSVQGANQPQHF. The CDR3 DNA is TGTGCCAGCAGTGTACAGGGGGCGAATCAGCCCCAGCATTTT.

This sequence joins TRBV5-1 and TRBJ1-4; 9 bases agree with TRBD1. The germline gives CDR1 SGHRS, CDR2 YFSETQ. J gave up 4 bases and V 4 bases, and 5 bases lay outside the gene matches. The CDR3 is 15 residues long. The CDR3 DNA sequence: TGCGCCAGCAGCCTTCGGACAGGGGATAATGAAAAACTGTTTTTT. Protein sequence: CASSLRTGDNEKLFF.

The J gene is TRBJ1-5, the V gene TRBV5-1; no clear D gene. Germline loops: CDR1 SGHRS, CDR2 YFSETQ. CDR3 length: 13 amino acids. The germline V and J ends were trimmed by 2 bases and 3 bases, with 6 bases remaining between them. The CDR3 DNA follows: TGCGCCAGCAGCTTTGGACTCAATCAGCCCCAGCATTTT. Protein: CASSFGLNQPQHF. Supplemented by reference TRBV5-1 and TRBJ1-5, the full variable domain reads KAGVTQTPRYLIKTRGQQVTLSCSPISGHRSVSWYQQTPGQGLQFLFEYFSETQRNKGNFPGRFSGRQFSNSRSEMNVSTLELGDSALYLCASSFGLNQPQHFGDGTRLSIL.

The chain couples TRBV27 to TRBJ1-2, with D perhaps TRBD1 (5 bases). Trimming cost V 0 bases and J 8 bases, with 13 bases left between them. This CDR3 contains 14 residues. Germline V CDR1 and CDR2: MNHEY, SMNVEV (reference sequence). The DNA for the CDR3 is TGTGCCAGCAGTTTATCGGCGGGAAGGGGAGGCTACACCTTC. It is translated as CASSLSAGRGGYTF.

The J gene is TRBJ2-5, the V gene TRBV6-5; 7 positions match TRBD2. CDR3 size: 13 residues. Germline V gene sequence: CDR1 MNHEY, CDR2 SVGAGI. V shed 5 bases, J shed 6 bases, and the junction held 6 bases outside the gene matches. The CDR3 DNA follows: TGTGCCAGCAGTACTGGGAGGGTTAAGACCCAGTACTTC. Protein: CASSTGRVKTQYF.

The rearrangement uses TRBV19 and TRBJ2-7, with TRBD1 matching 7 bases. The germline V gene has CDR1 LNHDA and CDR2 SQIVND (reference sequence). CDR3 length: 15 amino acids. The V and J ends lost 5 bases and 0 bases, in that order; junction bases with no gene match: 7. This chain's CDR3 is CASSFRDSGSYEQYF. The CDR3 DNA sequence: TGTGCCAGTAGTTTCCGGGACAGCGGCTCCTACGAGCAGTACTTC. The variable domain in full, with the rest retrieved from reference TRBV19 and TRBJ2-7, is DGGITQSPKYLFRKEGQNVTLSCEQNLNHDAMYWYRQDPGQGLRLIYYSQIVNDFQKGDIAEGYSVSREKKESFPLTVTSAQKNPTAFYLCASSFRDSGSYEQYFGPGTRLTVT.

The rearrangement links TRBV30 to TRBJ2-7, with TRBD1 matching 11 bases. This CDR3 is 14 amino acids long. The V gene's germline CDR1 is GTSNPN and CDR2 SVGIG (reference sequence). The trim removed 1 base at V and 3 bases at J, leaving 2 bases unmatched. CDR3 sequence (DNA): TGTGCCTGGAGTGCCGGGACAGGGGGCTACGAGCAGTACTTC. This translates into CAWSAGTGGYEQYF.

The chain's CDR3 is CAWERTANTEAFF. The CDR3 nucleotides read TGTGCCTGGGAAAGGACAGCGAACACTGAAGCTTTCTTT. The chain recombines TRBV30 with TRBJ1-1; D is perhaps TRBD1 (6 bases). This CDR3 contains 13 residues. Trimming shortened V by 5 bases and J by 1 base, and 11 bases separated the two germline ends. Germline loops: CDR1 GTSNPN, CDR2 SVGIG (reference sequence).

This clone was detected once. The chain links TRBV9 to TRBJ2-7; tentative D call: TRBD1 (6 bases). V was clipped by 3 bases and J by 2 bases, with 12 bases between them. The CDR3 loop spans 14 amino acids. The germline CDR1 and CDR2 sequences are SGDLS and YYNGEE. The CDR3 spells CASSAGQSPYEQYF. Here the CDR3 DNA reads TGTGCCAGCAGCGCTGGACAGAGCCCCTACGAGCAGTACTTC.

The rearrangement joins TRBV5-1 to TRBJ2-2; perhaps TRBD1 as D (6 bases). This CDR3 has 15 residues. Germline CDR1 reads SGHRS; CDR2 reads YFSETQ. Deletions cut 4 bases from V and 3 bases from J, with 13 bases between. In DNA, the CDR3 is TGCGCCAGCAGCCGTGACAGGTCGGACACCGGGGAGCTGTTTTTT. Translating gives CASSRDRSDTGELFF.

CDR3 protein: CASSRAGNSNQPQHF. CDR3 in DNA: TGTGCCAGCAGCAGGGCGGGGAATAGCAATCAGCCCCAGCATTTT. The J gene is TRBJ1-5, the V gene TRBV21-1. TRBV21-1 is described as a pseudogene. The CDR3 length is 15 residues.

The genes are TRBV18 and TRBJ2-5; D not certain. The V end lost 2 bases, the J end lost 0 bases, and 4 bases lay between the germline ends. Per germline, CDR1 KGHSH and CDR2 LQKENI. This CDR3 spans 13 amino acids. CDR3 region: CASSPENQETQYF. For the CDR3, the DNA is TGTGCCAGCTCACCAGAGAACCAAGAGACCCAGTACTTC.

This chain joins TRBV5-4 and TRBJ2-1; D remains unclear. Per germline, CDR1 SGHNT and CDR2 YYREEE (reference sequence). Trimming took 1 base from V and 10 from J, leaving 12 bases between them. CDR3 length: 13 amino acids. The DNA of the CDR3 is TGTGCCAGCAGCTTGTACCTCATGAGGGAGCAGTTCTTC. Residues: CASSLYLMREQFF.

The CDR3 spells CATRDGTGPSYEQYF. CDR3 nucleotides: TGTGCCACCCGCGACGGGACAGGGCCCTCCTACGAGCAGTACTTC. The chain recombines TRBV10-3 with TRBJ2-7, with 9 nucleotides matching TRBD1. Germline lookup yields CDR1 ENHRY and CDR2 SYGVKD. The CDR3 runs 15 residues. The ends lost 10 bases at V and 0 bases at J; junction bases unmatched: 10.

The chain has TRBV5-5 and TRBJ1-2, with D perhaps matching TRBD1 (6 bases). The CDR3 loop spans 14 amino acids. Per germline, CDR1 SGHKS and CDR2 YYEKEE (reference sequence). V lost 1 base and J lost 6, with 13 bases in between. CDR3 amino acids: CASSLPSGENGYTF. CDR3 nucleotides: TGTGCCAGCAGCTTGCCGTCAGGGGAGAATGGCTACACCTTC.

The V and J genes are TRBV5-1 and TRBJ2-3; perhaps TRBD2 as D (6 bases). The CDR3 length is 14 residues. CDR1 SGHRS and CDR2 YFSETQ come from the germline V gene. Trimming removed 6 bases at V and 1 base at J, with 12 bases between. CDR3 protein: CASTLGLRTDTQYF. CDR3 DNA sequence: TGCGCCAGCACCCTTGGACTACGCACAGATACGCAGTATTTT.

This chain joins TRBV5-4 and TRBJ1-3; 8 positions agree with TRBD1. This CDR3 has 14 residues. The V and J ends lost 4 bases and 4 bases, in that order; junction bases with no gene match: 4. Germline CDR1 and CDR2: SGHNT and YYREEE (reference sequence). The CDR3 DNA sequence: TGTGCCAGCAGCCAGACAGGGGACGGAAACACCATATATTTT. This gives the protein CASSQTGDGNTIYF.

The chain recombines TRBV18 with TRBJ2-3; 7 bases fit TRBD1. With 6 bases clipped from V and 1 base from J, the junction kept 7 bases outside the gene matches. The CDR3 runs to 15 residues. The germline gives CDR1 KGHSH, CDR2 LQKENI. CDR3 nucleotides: TGTGCCAGCTCCGGGCAGGGGGTAGGCACAGATACGCAGTATTTT. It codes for CASSGQGVGTDTQYF.

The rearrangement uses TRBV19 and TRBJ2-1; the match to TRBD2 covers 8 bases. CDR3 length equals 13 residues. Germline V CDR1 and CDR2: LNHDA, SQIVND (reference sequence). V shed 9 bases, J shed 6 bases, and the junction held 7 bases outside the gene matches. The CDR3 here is CASRAGGGNEQFF. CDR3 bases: TGTGCCAGCCGCGCGGGGGGCGGCAATGAGCAGTTCTTC.

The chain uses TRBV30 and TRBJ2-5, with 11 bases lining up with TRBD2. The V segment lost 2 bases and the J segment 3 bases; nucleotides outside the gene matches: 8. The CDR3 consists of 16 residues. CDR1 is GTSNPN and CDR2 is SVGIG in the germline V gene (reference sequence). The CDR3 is CAWSLSPGLAEETQYF. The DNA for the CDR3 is TGTGCCTGGAGTCTTTCCCCGGGACTAGCGGAAGAGACCCAGTACTTC.

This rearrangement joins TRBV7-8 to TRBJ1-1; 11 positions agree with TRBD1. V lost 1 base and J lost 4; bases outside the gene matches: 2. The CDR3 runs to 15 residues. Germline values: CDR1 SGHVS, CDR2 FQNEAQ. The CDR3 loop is CASSLEGTGGTEAFF. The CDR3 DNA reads TGTGCCAGCAGCTTAGAAGGGACAGGGGGCACTGAAGCTTTCTTT.

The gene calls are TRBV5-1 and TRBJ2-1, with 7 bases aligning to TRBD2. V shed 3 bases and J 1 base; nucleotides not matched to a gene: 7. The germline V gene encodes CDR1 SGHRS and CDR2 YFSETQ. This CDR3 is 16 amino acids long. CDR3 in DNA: TGCGCCAGCAGCTCCTTAAGACTAGCATCCTACAATGAGCAGTTCTTC. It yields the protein CASSSLRLASYNEQFF.